Listed below are T cell receptor beta chains from one sample, sequenced in a study of cytomegalovirus exposure and HLA in healthy donors. Generated by immunoSEQ multiplex PCR, the TCRdb table keeps only in-frame clones and is missing some. The sample lists more than 150,000 clones; 60% to 85% were seen once. Sequenced input: PBMCs. All receptors come from a woman aged 35 to 49 in good health and CMV-seropositive. The CDR3 runs from the conserved cysteine through the conserved F or W. A D gene is named only where the DNA matches it firmly. Size is omitted from some rows. Given values are once, few, many or a class for expanded clones.

D: TRBD1
size: .
V: TRBV2
J: TRBJ1-1
DNA: TGTGCCAGCATCCAGGACAGGGACCTCCTAGCTTTCTTT
CDR3: CASIQDRDLLAFF

D: .
size: .
V: TRBV6-5
J: TRBJ1-2
DNA: TGTGCCAGCAGCTACACCTACAGGCGCGACTATGGCTACACCTTC
CDR3: CASSYTYRRDYGYTF

D: .
size: .
V: TRBV19
J: TRBJ2-7
DNA: TGTGCCAGTAGTATCGCGGGCCCGGGATACGAGCAGTACTTC
CDR3: CASSIAGPGYEQYF

D: TRBD1
size: .
V: TRBV11-2
J: TRBJ1-2
DNA: TGTGCCAGCAGCTTCCCAGGACAGGGGAACTATGGCTACACCTTC
CDR3: CASSFPGQGNYGYTF

D: TRBD2
size: .
V: TRBV6-5
J: TRBJ2-7
DNA: TGTGCCAGTTCCCTAGCGGGGGGTTACGAGCAGTACTTC
CDR3: CASSLAGGYEQYF

D: .
size: once
V: TRBV18
J: TRBJ1-1
DNA: TGTGCCAGCTCACCAGATATAGACATAAGCCACACTGAAGCTTTCTTT
CDR3: CASSPDIDISHTEAFF

D: .
size: .
V: TRBV9
J: TRBJ2-7
DNA: TGTGCCAGCAGCGTAGGCGGGGAAGGCTACGAGCAGTACTTC
CDR3: CASSVGGEGYEQYF

D: .
size: .
V: TRBV7-6
J: TRBJ1-3
DNA: TGTGCCAGCAGCCCCATTCCGACAGTAAGCTCTGGAAACACCATATATTTT
CDR3: CASSPIPTVSSGNTIYF

D: .
size: .
V: TRBV2
J: TRBJ1-1
DNA: TGTGCCAGCAGTCGGGGGGGCCCTGAAGCTTTCTTT
CDR3: CASSRGGPEAFF

D: .
size: few
V: TRBV7-9
J: TRBJ2-5
DNA: TGTGCCAGCAGCTTAGTTGTCGGGTCCCGCGGGGAGACCCAGTACTTC
CDR3: CASSLVVGSRGETQYF

D: TRBD2
size: few
V: TRBV5-4
J: TRBJ2-7
DNA: TGTGCCAGCAGCTTGGCCGGGACTAGGACCGAGCAGTACTTC
CDR3: CASSLAGTRTEQYF

D: TRBD1
size: .
V: TRBV30
J: TRBJ2-6
DNA: TGTGCCTGGAACACAGGGGTCTCTGGGGCCAACGTCCTGACTTTC
CDR3: CAWNTGVSGANVLTF

D: .
size: .
V: TRBV28
J: TRBJ1-2
DNA: TGTGCCAGCACCCCTGCCGCGGGGGGGACCGCTTATGGCTACACCTTC
CDR3: CASTPAAGGTAYGYTF

D: TRBD2
size: .
V: TRBV7-6
J: TRBJ2-1
DNA: TGTGCCAGCAGCTTAGGGGGTAGCGGGGTTTACAATGAGCAGTTCTTC
CDR3: CASSLGGSGVYNEQFF

D: .
size: .
V: TRBV5-1
J: TRBJ1-2
DNA: TGCGCCAGCAGTTTCGACAGGTTCAGCTACACCTTC
CDR3: CASSFDRFSYTF

D: TRBD1
size: .
V: TRBV6-1
J: TRBJ1-6
DNA: TGTGCCAGCAGTGAGGGACAGCGCTATTCACCCCTCCACTTT
CDR3: CASSEGQRYSPLHF